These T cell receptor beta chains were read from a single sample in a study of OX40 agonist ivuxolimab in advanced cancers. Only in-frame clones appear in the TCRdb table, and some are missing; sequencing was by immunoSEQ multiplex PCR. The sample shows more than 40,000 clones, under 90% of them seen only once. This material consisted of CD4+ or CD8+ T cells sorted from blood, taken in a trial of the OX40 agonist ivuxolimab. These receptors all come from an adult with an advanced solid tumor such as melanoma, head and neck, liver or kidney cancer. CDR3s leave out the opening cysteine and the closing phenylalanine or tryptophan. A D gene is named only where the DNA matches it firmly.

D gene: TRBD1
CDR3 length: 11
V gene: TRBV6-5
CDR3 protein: ASTQGGNQPQH

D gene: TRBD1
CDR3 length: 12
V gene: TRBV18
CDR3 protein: ASSQTGGWAEAF

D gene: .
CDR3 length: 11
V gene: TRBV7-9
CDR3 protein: ASTLGGNQPQH

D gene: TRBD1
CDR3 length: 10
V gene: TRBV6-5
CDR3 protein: ASSFTGDEQY

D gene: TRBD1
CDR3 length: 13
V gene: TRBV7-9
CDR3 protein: ASSIPGQERHEQY

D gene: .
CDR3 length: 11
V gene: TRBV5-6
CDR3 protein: ASSPLLQETQY

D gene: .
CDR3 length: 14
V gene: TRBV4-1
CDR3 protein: ASSHLGIIGTDTQY

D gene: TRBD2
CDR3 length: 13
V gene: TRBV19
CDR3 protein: ASRITSGVGNEQF

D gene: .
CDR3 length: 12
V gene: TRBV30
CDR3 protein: AWSVSGALSPLH

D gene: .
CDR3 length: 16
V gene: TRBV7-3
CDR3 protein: ASSSLSLGEVWDTEAF

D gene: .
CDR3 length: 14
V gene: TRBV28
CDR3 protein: ASSSIDSATNEKLF

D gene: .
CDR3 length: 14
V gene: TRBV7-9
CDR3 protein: ASRMTTQSYNSPLH

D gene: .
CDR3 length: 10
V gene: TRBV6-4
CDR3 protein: ASSDLRGEAF

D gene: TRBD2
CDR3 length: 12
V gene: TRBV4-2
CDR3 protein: ASSQSSGDYEQF

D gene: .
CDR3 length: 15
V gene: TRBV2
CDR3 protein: ASSGSLSGLTYNEQF

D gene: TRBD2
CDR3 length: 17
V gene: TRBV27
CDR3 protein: ASSFLARTSGGKRETQY

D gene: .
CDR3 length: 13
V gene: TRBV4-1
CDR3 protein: ASSLLLGGQETQY

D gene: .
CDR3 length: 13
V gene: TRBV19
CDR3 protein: ASSIGGFSGQPQH

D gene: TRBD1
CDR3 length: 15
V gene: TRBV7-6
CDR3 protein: ASSLWTGSMLGEKLF

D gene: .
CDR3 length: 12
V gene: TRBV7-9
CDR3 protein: ASSHRDFPRALH

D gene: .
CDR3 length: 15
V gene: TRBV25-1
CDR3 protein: ASSERQVYSYNSPLH

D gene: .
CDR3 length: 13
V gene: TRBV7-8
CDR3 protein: ASSPTAFFDQPQH

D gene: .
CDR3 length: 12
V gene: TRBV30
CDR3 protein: AWENGGTGGTIY

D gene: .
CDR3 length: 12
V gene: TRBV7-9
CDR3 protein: ASSLEYSNQPQH

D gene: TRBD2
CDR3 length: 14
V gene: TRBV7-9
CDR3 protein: ASSPRLAGVLNEQF

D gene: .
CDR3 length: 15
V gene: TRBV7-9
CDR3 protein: ASSPGRGGFSTDTQY

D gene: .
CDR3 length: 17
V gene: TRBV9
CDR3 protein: ASSVDVGGQTGIVDEQF

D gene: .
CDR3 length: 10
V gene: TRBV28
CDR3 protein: ASRSPSGDYT

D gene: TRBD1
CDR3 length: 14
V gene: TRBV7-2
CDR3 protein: ASSQGQGAVYNEQF